The TCR beta chain described here comes from a study of T cells in Graves' hyperthyroidism and ophthalmopathy. Turning to the study itself: Pretreatment peripheral blood was obtained at initial diagnosis.

Uncontrolled infection, other autoimmune disease, pregnancy or lactation excluded patients. The diagnostic basis comprised clinical symptoms, serum thyroxine and TRAb, thyroid ultrasound and orbital computed tomography. TCR beta CDR3 regions were amplified from RNA transcripts. First-round RT-PCR with HTBI primers amplified the TCR CDR3 region. TCRdb passed the multiplex PCR reads through MiXCR, listing each CDR3 protein once. This sample has more than 550,000 distinct CDR3 sequences; approximately 15% occur once, and the top ten carry around 15%. Findings and caveats of the study: Most clonotypes that expanded in the thyroid above 0.001 also showed up in blood.

The ends were cut back, 6 bases at V and 13 bases at J, with 13 bases in the middle. Germline V gives CDR1 SNHLY, CDR2 FYNNEI. The CDR3 totals 12 residues. Of note for this clonotype: Its target is unknown.

This TCR was sampled from a man aged 45-65 years with Graves' hyperthyroidism. Sequencing was carried out using blood. The J gene is TRBJ1-6, the V gene TRBV2; D not resolved. CDR3: CASSNGVAPLHF. The CDR3 DNA follows: TGTGCCAGCAGCAACGGGGTTGCTCCCCTCCACTTT. Full variable domain (remainder filled in from reference TRBV2 and TRBJ1-6): EPEVTQTPSHQVTQMGQEVILRCVPISNHLYFYWYRQILGQKVEFLVSFYNNEISEKSEIFDDQFSVERPDGSNFTLKIRSTKLEDSAMYFCASSNGVAPLHFGNGTRLTVT.